This record concerns one T cell receptor beta chain sequence. The target of this receptor is not known. No much larger clone exists at a distance of one base, and base qualities are not known. The data belong to a study of cytomegalovirus exposure and HLA in healthy donors (dated by TCRdb to 2017 to 2019). Concerning the study at large: An earlier analysis of a few hundred of the donors reported around 280 Gb of sequence data and around 100 million unique TCR beta sequences obtained from approximately 180 million T cells. The number of typed donors differed by locus: about 620-640 for A, B, C, DRB1 and DQB1; 500 to 550 for DQA1; 606 for DPA1; and roughly 470 for DPB1. Among 300 to 500 genotyped donors of the cohort, an average of roughly 230,000 unique TCR beta nucleotide sequences was sequenced per donor, of which 15% to 20% were non-productive. The study was designed to test whether signatures of past pathogen exposure could be identified by cataloging public T cell receptors. HLA typing covered class I and class II loci at four-digit resolution. In a later genetic analysis, genome-wide SNP genotypes for about 65% of the roughly 670 donors were used, and that subset was treated as a discovery cohort. An early release that covered more than 550 HLA-typed donors contained approximately 300 gigabases of sequencing data and 70 million to 100 million unique TCR sequences. In the later analysis, no new phenotypic data were used to find candidate immune exposures; instead, reliance was placed on TCR beta sequences and their occurrence across donors. Every discovery cohort repertoire had been produced on one sequencing platform. Of the 300 to 400 genotyped donors, roughly 80% fell in the genetic ancestry cluster associated with self-reported Caucasian donors. Roughly five DR-DQ haplotypes were handled as single units for association and clustering because linkage in the cohort was strong. The study combined high-throughput TCR immunosequencing, statistical association of individual TCRs with disease status, and machine learning to predict cytomegalovirus infection status. Alongside the repertoire data, information on donor age, sex, ethnicity and CMV serostatus was compiled. An earlier analysis of some 500 of the donors applied high-throughput TCR beta sequencing to assess whether each TCR beta V gene segment acted as functional or pseudogenic. In addition to the first cohort of 650 to 750 subjects, a separate validation cohort of approximately 130 different subjects was used. To study patterns of TCR occurrence, a later analysis re-analyzed previously published TCR beta repertoires from 666 donors and added high-resolution HLA genotyping. Using immunosequencing, the study profiled T cell repertoires from fewer than 700 subjects and related those repertoires to cytomegalovirus serostatus. Overall results and qualifications from the work: Compared with equally common non-associated chains, HLA-associated TCR beta chains in a later analysis were more clonally expanded and had lower generation probabilities. The 87-base-pair reads could not distinguish some IMGT-functional V segments, including TRBV6-2 and TRBV6-3, so those segments were excluded. Linkage disequilibrium might explain the correlated functional status among segregating V segments, but an unknown experimental factor could not be ruled out. In this cohort, only TCR beta chains were sequenced, and detectable features were limited by the absence of alpha or paired-chain data. Across donors, most TCR sequences were observed very rarely, whereas some public TCRs were present in many individuals. A later analysis found that most CMV-associated TCR beta chains appeared HLA-restricted, with HLA associations seemingly driven largely by CMV exposure. According to the authors, the approach could potentially be generalized to other disease states and immunological phenotypes. Because counts were too low, some 17 rarely observed V segments, including chromosome 9 orphons, were excluded from the earlier analysis of 587 of the donors. When HLA alleles, especially DR and DQ, strongly co-occurred, attributing TCR associations to individual alleles was difficult. In a later analysis, several top co-occurrence clusters were reported to appear linked to parvovirus B19, influenza, CMV and Epstein-Barr virus. A few of the identified cytomegalovirus-associated TCR beta chains were confirmed in vitro to be specific for cytomegalovirus antigens. Broadly in line with IMGT annotations, most TCR beta V segments showed up in productive rearrangements about 87% or about 30% of the time in an earlier analysis of around 550 of the donors. Presence/absence analyses assumed roughly uniform sequencing depth across donors, an assumption that may not hold. Because HLA typing was unavailable for some donors at each locus, only the typed subset was used in association tests. Immune exposure information for the cohort was limited to CMV serostatus. According to a later genetic analysis, donors in an Asian-associated ancestry cluster had fewer N-insertions in productive TCRs than the roughly 700-donor mean. In a later analysis, the rate of TCR association differed among HLA loci, with DRB1 alleles having the most associated TCRs and HLA-C alleles having the fewest. In both the original and validation cohorts, the classifier was reported to diagnose cytomegalovirus status with high specificity and sensitivity. The study gave a list of about 150 TCR beta chains associated with cytomegalovirus. The sequencing pipeline was judged likely to have produced a cluster of highly shared sequence variants as a technical artifact. A further reported finding was that TCR beta sequences accurately predicted the HLA-A and HLA-B alleles for most subjects in the first cohort. A later genetic analysis associated a missense DCLRE1C variant with V-gene and J-gene trimming of TCR beta chains, and an independent cohort replicated the association. Specific HLA alleles were associated with 15,000 to 20,000 TCR beta sequences at a false discovery rate of 0.05 in a later analysis.

The CDR3 covers 14 residues, taking in both the cysteine and the phenylalanine. The CDR3 DNA has 42 bases and is translated from base 1. The V and J ends are trimmed by 5 bases and 7 bases, leaving 15 bases between them. CDR1 is given as LNHDA and CDR2 as SQIVND, both from the germline V gene (reference sequence). The cohort comprised some 730 healthy bone marrow donors. At the time of sampling, all cohort members were nominally healthy, though unrecorded immune exposures were likely present. The donor tested CMV seronegative, placing the donor among the 300 to 400 seronegative members of the cohort. Every donor gave a peripheral blood sample, and the peripheral blood mononuclear cells from that sample were used for TCR beta sequencing. The Qiagen DNeasy Blood Extraction Kit was used to extract genomic DNA from the blood cell samples. The library was prepared using the immunoSEQ multiplex PCR assay. The multiplex PCR relied on a mix of 60 forward primers for TCR Vbeta segments and 13 reverse primers for TCR Jbeta segments. The CDR3 region of rearranged TCR beta genes was amplified from genomic DNA with a multiplex PCR assay. On the Illumina HiSeq System, the amplified TCR beta libraries were sequenced as 87-base-pair reads. The original methods were these. Across the 670 or so repertoires, a later analysis counted around 80 million unique TCR beta chains, around 11 million of which were shared by at least two donors. Raw reads were error-corrected and collapsed into unique sequences by a nearest-neighbor algorithm in which closely related sequences were merged to remove PCR and sequencing errors. V, D and J gene segments were assigned by aligning CDR3 sequences to IMGT reference sequences. For a sequence to be retained, at least a six-nucleotide match to both a V gene segment and a J gene segment was required. Rearrangements were called productive when the CDR3 lacked stop codons and stayed in frame with V and J; all others were non-productive. Following IMGT convention, CDR3 was defined as the stretch from the second conserved V-encoded cysteine to the conserved J-encoded phenylalanine. In an earlier analysis of 500 to 650 of the donors, sequences lacking an unambiguous match to a single V gene segment were excluded. An earlier analysis of some 500 of the donors classified V segments as functional when productive rearrangements were above 56.7% and as segregating when the standard deviation between donors was above 5%. A statistical classification framework was built for diagnosing cytomegalovirus status from the catalog of TCR beta chain sequences. In a later analysis, TCR nucleotide sequences were compared against IMGT/GENE-DB human TR gene sequences so that V and J genes could be assigned. In a later analysis, CDR3 sequences and most-parsimonious VDJ recombination scenarios were assigned using the TCRdist pipeline. In a later analysis, each TCR beta chain was defined by its CDR3 amino acid sequence together with its V-gene family, and reads lacking a unique V-gene family were excluded. A later analysis removed 500 to 600 highly shared, low-generation-probability nucleotide sequences to deal with suspected cross-contamination and a sequencing artifact. A later analysis calculated a clonal expansion index for each public chain from normalized within-repertoire ranks of inferred template counts. Generation probabilities in a later analysis came from a VDJ recombination model fitted to out-of-frame rearrangements, and those results were checked against IGoR. In a later analysis, hypergeometric tests were used to score TCR-TCR, TCR-HLA and TCR-CMV co-occurrence, with a repertoire-size bias correction applied to TCR pairs. To estimate false discovery rates, a later analysis permuted the HLA or CMV assignments 20 times. A later analysis grouped co-occurring TCRs with DBSCAN, adding TCRdist sequence similarity when clustering within HLA-allele-positive subsets. Repertoires with fewer than 30,000 or more than 120,000 public chains, plus five repertoires with anomalous nucleotide sharing, were excluded from co-occurrence clustering. The table was pulled from immuneACCESS by TCRdb, which kept in-frame rearrangements only. Such tables lose some clones; where checked, under half of the loss comes from unresolved V genes, and the rest has no known cause. D and trimming come from the DNA, and the V and J calls and clone size come from that table. The sample records 140,000 or so clones, almost 80% of which are singletons. The leading ten clones occupy about 1.7% of the sample.

Sequenced input: PBMCs. This sequence was found in a woman in her thirties in good health and CMV-seronegative. The chain couples TRBV19 to TRBJ1-5; a tentative D match to TRBD1 spans 5 bases. Here is the DNA: TGTGCCAGTAGTCCCCGGCAGGGCGGCCAGCCCCAGCATTTT. This encodes CASSPRQGGQPQHF.